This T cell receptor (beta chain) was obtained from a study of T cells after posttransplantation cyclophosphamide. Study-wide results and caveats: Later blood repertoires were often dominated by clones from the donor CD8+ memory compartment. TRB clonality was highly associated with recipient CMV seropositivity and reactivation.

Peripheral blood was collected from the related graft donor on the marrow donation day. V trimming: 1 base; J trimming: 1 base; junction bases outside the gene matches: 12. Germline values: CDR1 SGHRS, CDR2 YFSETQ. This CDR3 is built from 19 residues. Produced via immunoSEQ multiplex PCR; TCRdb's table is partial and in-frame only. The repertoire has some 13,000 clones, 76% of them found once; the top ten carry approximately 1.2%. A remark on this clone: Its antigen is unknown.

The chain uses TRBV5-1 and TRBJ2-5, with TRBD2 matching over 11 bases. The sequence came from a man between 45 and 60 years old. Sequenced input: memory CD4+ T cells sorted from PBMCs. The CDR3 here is CASSLSLLAGGGGQETQYF. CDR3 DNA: TGCGCCAGCAGCTTGTCCCTTCTAGCGGGAGGAGGAGGCCAAGAGACCCAGTACTTC. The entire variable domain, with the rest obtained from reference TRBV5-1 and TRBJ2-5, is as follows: KAGVTQTPRYLIKTRGQQVTLSCSPISGHRSVSWYQQTPGQGLQFLFEYFSETQRNKGNFPGRFSGRQFSNSRSEMNVSTLELGDSALYLCASSLSLLAGGGGQETQYFGPGTRLLVL.